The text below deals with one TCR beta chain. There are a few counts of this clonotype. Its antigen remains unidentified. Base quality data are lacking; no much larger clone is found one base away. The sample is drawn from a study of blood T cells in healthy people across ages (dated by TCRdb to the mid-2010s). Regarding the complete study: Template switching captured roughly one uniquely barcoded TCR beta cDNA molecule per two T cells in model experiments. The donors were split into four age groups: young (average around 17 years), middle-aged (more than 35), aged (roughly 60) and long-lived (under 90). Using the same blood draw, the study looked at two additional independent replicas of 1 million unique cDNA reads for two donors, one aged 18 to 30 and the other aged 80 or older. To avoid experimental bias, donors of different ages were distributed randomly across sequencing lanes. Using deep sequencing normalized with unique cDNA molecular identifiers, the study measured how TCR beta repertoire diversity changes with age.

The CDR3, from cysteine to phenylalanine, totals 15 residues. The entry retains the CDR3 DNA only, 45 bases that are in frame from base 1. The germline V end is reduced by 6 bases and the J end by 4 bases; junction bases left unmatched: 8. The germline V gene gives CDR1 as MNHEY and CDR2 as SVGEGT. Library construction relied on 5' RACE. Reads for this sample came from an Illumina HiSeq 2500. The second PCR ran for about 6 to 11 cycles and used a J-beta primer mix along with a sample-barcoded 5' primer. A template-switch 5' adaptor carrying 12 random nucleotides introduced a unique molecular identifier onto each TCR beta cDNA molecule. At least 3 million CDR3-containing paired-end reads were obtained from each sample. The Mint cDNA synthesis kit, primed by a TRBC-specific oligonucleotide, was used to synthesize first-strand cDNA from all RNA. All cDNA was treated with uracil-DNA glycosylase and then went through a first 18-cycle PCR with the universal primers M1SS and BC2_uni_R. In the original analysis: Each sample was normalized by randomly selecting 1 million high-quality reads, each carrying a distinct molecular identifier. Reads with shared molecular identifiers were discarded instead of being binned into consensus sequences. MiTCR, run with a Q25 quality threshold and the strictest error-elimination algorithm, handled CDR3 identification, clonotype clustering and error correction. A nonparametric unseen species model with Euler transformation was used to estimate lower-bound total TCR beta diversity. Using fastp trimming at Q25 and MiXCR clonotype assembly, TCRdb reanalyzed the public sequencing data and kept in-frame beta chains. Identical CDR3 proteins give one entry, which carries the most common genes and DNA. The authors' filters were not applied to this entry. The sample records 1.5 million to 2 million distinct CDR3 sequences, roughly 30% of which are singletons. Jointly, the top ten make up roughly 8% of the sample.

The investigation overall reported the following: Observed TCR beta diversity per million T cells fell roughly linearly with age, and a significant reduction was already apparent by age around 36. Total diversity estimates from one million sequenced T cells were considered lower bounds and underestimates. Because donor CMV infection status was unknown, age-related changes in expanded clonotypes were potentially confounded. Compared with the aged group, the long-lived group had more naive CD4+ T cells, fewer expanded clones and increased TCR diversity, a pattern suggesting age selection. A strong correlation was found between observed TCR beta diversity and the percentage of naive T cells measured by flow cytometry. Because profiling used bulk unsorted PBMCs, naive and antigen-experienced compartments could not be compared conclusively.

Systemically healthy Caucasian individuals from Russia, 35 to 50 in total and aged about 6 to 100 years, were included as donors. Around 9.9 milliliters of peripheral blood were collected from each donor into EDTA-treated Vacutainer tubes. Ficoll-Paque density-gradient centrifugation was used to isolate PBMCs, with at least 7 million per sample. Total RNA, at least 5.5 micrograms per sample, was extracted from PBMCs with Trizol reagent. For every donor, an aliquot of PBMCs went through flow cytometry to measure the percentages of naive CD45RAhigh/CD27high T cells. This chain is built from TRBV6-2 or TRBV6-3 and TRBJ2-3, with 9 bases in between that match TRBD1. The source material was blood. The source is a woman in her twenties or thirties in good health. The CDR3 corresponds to CASRQTGGGADTQYF. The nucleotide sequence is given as TGTGCCAGCAGACAAACAGGGGGCGGCGCAGATACGCAGTATTTT.